Detailed here is one T cell receptor (beta chain). The sample holds other DNA sequences that translate to the same CDR3. Measured with immunoSEQ multiplex PCR; TCRdb has only the in-frame clones, and not every one. The sample carries roughly 190,000 clones, 70% to 85% recorded once. The data originate from a study of blood T cell repertoires in COVID-19. Participants spanned ages 18 to 89 years and resided in about two dozen US areas. Each participant's cohort was designated according to participant-reported clinical history. Resolution of symptoms, clearance, or two negative PCRs was present in recovered Cohort 3 donors. Trimming cost V 5 bases and J 6 bases; bases outside gene matches: 3. The CDR3 has 14 amino acids. The germline V gene encodes CDR1 SGHAT and CDR2 FQDESV (reference sequence).

Sequenced material: PBMCs or T cells enriched from blood (not recorded which). The chain uses TRBV11-1 and TRBJ1-4, with TRBD1 identical over 10 bases. This TCR was recovered from a woman aged 25 to 39 who had recovered from COVID-19. The CDR3 sequence: CASSPGQGDEKLFF. The CDR3 nucleotides are TGTGCCAGCAGCCCAGGACAGGGGGATGAAAAACTGTTTTTT.